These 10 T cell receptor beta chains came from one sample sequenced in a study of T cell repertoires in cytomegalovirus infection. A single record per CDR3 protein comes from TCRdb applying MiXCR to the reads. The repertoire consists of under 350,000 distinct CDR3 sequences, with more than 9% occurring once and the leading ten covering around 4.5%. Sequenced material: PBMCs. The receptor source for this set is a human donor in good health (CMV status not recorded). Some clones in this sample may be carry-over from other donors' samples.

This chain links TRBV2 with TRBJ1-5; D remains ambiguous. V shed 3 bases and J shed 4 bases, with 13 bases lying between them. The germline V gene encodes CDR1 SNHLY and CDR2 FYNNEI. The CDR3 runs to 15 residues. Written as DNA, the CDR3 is TGTGCCAGCAGTGAGAGACATCGGTTAAATCAGCCCCAGCATTTT. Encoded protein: CASSERHRLNQPQHF.

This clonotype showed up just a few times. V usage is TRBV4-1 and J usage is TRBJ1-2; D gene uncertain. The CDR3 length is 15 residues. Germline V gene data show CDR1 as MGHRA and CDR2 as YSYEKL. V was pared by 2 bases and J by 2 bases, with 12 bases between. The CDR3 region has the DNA TGCGCCAGCAGCCAATACGTCCCGGCCAACTATGGCTACACCTTC. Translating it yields CASSQYVPANYGYTF.

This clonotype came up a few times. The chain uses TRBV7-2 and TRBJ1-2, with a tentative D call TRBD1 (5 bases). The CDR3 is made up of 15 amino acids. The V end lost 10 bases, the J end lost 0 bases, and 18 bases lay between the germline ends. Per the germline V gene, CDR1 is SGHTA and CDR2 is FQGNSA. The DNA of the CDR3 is TGTGCCACCCAGGGATCCTACTTCCCTAACTATGGCTACACCTTC. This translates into CATQGSYFPNYGYTF. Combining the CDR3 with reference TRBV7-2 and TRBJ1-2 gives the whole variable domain GAGVSQSPSNKVTEKGKDVELRCDPISGHTALYWYRQSLGQGLEFLIYFQGNSAPDKSGLPSDRFSAERTGGSVSTLTIQRTQQEDSAVYLCATQGSYFPNYGYTFGSGTRLTVV.

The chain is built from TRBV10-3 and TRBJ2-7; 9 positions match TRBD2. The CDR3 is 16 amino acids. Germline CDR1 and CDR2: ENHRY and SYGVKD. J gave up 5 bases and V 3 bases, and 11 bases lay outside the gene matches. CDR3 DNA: TGTGCCATCAGTGACCTATTAGCGGGAGAGAGGAACGAGCAGTACTTC. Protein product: CAISDLLAGERNEQYF.

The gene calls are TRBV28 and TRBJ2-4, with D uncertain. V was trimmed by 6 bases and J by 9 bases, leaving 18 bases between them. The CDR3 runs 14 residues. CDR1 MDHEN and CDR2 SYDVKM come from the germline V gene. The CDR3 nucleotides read TGTGCCAGCAGCCTTACCAACCTCGACCCCATTCAGTACTTC. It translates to CASSLTNLDPIQYF.

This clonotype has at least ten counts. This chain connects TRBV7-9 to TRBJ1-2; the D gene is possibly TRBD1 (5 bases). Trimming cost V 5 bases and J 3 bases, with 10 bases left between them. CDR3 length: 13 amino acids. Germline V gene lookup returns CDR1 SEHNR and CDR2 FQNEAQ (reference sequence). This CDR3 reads CASSVTGYYGYTF. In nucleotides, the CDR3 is TGTGCCAGCAGCGTTACAGGATACTATGGCTACACCTTC.

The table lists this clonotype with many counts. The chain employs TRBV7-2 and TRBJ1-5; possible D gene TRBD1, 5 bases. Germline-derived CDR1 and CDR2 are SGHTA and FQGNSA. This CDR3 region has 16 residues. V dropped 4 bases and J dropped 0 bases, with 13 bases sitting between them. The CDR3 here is CASSSSDRYSNQPQHF. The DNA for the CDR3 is TGTGCCAGCAGCTCCAGCGACAGATATAGCAATCAGCCCCAGCATTTT.

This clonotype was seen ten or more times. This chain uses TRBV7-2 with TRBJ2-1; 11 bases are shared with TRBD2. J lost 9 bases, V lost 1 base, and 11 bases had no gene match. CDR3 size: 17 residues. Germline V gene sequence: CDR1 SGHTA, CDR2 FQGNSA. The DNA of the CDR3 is TGTGCCAGCAGCTTAGGACGGGGCCTAGCGGGAGGCGGTGAGCAGTTCTTC. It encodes CASSLGRGLAGGGEQFF.

As DNA, the CDR3 is TGCAGTGCTAGAGATAGGAAGCGGCCCACAGATACGCAGTATTTT. Protein product: CSARDRKRPTDTQYF. The chain recombines TRBV20-1 with TRBJ2-3; possible D gene TRBD2, 5 bases. Looked up from germline, CDR1 is DFQATT and CDR2 is SNEGSKA (reference sequence). CDR3 size: 15 residues. Between the trimmed V and J ends, which lost 0 bases and 2 bases, there was a span of 12 bases.

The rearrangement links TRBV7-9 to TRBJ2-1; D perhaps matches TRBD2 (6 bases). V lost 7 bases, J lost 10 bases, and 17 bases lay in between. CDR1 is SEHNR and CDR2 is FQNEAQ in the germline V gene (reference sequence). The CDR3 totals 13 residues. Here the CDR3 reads CASTGGGRREQFF. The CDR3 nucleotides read TGTGCCAGCACTGGAGGAGGGCGTCGGGAGCAGTTCTTC.